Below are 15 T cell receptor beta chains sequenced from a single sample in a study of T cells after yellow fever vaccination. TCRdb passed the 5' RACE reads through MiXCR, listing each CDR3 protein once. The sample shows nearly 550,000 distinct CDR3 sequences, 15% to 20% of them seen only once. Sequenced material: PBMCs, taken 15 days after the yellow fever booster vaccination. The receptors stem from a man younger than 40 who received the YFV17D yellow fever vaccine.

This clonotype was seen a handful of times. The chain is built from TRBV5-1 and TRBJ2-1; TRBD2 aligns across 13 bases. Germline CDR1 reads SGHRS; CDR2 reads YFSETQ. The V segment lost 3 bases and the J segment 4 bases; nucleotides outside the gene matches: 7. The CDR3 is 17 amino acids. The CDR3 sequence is CASSSGLAGTNYNEQFF. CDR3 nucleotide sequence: TGCGCCAGCAGCTCGGGACTAGCGGGAACTAATTACAATGAGCAGTTCTTC.

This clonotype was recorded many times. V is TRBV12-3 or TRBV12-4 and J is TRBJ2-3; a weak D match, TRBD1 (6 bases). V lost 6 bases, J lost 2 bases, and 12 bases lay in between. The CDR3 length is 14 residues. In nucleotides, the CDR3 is TGTGCCAGCAGCACAGGACAGATCACAGATACGCAGTATTTT. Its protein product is CASSTGQITDTQYF.

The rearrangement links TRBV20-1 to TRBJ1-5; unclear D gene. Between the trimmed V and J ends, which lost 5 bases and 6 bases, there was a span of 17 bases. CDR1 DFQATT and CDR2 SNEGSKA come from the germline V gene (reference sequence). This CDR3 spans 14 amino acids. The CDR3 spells CSAHTGYEVQPQHF. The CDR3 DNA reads TGCAGTGCTCACACCGGGTACGAGGTTCAGCCCCAGCATTTT.

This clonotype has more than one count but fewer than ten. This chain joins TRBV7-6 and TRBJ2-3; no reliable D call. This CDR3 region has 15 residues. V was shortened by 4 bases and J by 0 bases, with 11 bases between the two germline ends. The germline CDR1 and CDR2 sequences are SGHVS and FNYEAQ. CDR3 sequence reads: CASSYSTPSTDTQYF. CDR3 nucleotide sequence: TGTGCCAGCAGCTACTCGACCCCTAGCACAGATACGCAGTATTTT. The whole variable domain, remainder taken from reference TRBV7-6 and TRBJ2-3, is GAGVSQSPRYKVTKRGQDVALRCDPISGHVSLYWYRQALGQGPEFLTYFNYEAQQDKSGLPNDRFSAERPEGSISTLTIQRTEQRDSAMYRCASSYSTPSTDTQYFGPGTRLTVL.

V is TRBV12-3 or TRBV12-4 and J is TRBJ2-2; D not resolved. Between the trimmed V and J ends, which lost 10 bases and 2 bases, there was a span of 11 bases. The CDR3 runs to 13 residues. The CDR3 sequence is CATPRSNTGELFF. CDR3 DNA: TGTGCCACCCCTAGGAGTAACACCGGGGAGCTGTTTTTT.

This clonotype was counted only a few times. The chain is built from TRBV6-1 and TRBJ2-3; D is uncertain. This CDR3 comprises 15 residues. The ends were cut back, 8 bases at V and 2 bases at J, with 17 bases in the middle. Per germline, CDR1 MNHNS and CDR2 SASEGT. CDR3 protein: CASLSSTRLTDTQYF. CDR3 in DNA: TGTGCCAGCCTGAGTAGCACGAGACTCACAGATACGCAGTATTTT.

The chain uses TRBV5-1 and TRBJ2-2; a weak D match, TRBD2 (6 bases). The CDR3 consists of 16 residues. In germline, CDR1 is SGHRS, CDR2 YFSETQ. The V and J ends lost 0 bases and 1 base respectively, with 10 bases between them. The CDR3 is CASSLALRENTGELFF. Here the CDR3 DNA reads TGCGCCAGCAGCTTGGCTTTGCGGGAGAACACCGGGGAGCTGTTTTTT.

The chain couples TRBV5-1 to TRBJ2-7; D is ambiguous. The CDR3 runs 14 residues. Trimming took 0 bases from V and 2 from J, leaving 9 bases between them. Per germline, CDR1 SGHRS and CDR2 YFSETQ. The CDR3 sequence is CASSLGSGAYEQYF. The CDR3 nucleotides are TGCGCCAGCAGCTTGGGATCAGGAGCCTACGAGCAGTACTTC. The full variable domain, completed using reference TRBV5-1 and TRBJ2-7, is KAGVTQTPRYLIKTRGQQVTLSCSPISGHRSVSWYQQTPGQGLQFLFEYFSETQRNKGNFPGRFSGRQFSNSRSEMNVSTLELGDSALYLCASSLGSGAYEQYFGPGTRLTVT.

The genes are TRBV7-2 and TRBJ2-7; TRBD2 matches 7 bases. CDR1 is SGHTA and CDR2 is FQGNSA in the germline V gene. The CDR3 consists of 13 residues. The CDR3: CASSLEPLAELEV. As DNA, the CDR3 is TGTGCCAGCAGCTTAGAACCCCTAGCGGAGCTTGAGGTC.

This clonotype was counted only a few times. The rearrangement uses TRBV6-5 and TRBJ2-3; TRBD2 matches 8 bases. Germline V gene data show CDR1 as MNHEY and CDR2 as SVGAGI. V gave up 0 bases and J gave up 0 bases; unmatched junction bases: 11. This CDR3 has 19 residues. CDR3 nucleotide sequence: TGTGCCAGCAGTTACTCTCGTTTGAATAGCGGGGCGAGCACAGATACGCAGTATTTT. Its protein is CASSYSRLNSGASTDTQYF.

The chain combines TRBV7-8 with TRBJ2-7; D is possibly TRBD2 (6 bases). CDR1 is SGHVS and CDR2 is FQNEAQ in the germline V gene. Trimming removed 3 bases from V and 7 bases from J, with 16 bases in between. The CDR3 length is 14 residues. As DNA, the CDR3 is TGTGCCAGCAGCTTTACCGGACTAACGAGGGAGCAGTACTTC. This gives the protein CASSFTGLTREQYF.

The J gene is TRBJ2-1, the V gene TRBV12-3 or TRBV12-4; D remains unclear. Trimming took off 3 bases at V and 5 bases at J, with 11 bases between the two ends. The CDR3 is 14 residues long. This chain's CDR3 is CASSFLPVNNEQFF. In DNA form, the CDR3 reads TGTGCCAGCAGTTTTTTGCCTGTTAACAATGAGCAGTTCTTC.

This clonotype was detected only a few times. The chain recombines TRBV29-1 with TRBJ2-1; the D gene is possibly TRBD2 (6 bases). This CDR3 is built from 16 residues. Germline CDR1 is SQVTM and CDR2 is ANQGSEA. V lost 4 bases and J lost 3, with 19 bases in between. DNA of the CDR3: TGCAGCGTTGTCTTCCCGGGGGAGCGGAGCTACAATGAGCAGTTCTTC. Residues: CSVVFPGERSYNEQFF.

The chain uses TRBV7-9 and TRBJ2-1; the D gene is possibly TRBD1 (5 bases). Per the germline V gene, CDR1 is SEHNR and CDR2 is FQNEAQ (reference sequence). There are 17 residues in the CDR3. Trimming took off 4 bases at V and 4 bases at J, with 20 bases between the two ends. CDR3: CASSSSLQDQIYNEQFF. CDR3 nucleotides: TGTGCCAGCAGCTCTTCCCTACAGGACCAGATTTACAATGAGCAGTTCTTC.

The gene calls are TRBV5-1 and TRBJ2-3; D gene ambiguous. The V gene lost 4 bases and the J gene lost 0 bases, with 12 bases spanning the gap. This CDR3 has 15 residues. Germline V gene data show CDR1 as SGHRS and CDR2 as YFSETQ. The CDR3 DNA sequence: TGCGCCAGCAGCGACCAGACACGGAGCACAGATACGCAGTATTTT. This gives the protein CASSDQTRSTDTQYF.